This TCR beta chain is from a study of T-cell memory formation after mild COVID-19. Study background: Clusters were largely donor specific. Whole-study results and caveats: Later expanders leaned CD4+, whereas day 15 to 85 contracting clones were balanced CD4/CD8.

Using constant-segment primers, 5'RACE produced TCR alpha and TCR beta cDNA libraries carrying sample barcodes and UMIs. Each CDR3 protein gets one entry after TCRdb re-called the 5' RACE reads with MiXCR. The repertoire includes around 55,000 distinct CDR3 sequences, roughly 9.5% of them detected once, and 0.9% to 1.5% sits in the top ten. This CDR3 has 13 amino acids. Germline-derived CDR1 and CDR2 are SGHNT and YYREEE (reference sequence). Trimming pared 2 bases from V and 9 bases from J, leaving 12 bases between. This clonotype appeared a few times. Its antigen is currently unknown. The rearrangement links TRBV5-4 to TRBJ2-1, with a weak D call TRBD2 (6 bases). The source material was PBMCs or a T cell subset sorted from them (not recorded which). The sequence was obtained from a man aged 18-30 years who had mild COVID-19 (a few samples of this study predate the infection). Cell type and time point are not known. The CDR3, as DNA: TGTGCCAGCAGCTTACCTCAGGGAGGTGAGCAGTTCTTC. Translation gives CASSLPQGGEQFF.